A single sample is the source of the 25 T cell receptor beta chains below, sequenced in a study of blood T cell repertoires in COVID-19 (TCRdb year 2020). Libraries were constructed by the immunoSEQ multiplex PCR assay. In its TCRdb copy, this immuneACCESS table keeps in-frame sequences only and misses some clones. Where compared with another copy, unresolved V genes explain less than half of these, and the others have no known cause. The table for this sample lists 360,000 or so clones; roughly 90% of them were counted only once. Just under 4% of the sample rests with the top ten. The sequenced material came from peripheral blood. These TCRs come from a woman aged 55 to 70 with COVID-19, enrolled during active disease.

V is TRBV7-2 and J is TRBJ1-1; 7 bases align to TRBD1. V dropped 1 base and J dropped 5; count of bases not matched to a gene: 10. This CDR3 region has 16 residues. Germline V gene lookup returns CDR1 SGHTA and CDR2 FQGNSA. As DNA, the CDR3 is TGTGCCAGCAGCTTAGTAAGCCAGGGGGGTTTGACTGAAGCTTTCTTT. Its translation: CASSLVSQGGLTEAFF.

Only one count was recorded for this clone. CDR3 in DNA: TGTGCCATCAGAGGGGGGACAGCCCTTAATGAAAAACTGTTTTTT. This sequence encodes CAIRGGTALNEKLFF. V usage is TRBV10-3 and J usage is TRBJ1-4; TRBD1 matches 7 bases. CDR3 length: 15 amino acids. With 6 bases clipped from V and 4 bases from J, the junction kept 8 bases outside the gene matches. Looked up from germline, CDR1 is ENHRY and CDR2 is SYGVKD.

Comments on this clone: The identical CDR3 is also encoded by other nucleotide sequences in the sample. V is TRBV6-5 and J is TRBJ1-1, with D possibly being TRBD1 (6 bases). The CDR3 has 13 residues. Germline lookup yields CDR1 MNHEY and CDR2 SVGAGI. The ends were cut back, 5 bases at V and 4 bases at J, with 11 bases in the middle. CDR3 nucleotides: TGTGCCAGCAGTCGAACAGGGAGCACTGAAGCTTTCTTT. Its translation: CASSRTGSTEAFF.

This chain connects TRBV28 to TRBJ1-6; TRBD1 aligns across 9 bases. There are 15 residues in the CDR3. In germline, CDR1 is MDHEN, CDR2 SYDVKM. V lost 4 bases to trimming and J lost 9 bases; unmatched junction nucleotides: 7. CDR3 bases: TGTGCCAGCAGTTACACAGGGGGCCGGGGTTCACCCCTCCACTTT. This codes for CASSYTGGRGSPLHF.

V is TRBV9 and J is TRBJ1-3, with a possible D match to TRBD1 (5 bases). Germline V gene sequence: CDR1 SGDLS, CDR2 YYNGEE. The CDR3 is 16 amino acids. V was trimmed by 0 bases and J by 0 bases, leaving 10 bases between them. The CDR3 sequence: CASSVDDSISGNTIYF. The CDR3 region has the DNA TGTGCCAGCAGCGTAGATGACAGCATCTCTGGAAACACCATATATTTT.

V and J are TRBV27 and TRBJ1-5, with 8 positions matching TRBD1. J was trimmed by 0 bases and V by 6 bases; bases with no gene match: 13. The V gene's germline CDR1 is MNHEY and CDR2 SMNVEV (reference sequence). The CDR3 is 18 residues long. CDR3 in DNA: TGTGCCAGCAGCCGAGACAGGACAGGGACGGATAGCAATCAGCCCCAGCATTTT. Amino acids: CASSRDRTGTDSNQPQHF.

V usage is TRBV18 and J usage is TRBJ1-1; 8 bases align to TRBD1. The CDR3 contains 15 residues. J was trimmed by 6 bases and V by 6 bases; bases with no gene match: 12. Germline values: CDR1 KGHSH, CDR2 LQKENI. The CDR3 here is CASSQDRDVFAEAFF. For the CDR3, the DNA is TGTGCCAGCTCCCAGGACAGGGATGTGTTCGCTGAAGCTTTCTTT. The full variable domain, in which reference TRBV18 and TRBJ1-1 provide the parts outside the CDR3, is NAGVMQNPRHLVRRRGQEARLRCSPMKGHSHVYWYRQLPEEGLKFMVYLQKENIIDESGMPKERFSAEFPKEGPSILRIQQVVRGDSAAYFCASSQDRDVFAEAFFGQGTRLTVV.

The CDR3 DNA reads TGTGCCAGCAGCTTGGCGACAGGGCCTAATGAAAAACTGTTTTTT. This encodes CASSLATGPNEKLFF. The chain couples TRBV7-6 to TRBJ1-4, with TRBD1 identical over 7 bases. Germline V lookup: CDR1 SGHVS, CDR2 FNYEAQ. V dropped 3 bases and J dropped 3; count of bases not matched to a gene: 4. This CDR3 comprises 15 residues.

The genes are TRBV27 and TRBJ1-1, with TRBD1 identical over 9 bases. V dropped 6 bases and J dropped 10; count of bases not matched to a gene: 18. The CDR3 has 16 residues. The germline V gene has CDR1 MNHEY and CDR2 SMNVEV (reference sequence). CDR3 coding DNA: TGTGCCAGCAGGAGGACAGGGGATATGATCGGCTTAAGAGCTTTCTTT. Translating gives CASRRTGDMIGLRAFF.

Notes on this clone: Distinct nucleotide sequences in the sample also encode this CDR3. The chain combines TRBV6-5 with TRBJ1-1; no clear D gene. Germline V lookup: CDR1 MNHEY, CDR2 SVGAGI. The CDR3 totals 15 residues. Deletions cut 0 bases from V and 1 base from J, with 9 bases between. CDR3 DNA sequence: TGTGCCAGCAGTTACTCGAATCGGGGGAACACTGAAGCTTTCTTT. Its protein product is CASSYSNRGNTEAFF.

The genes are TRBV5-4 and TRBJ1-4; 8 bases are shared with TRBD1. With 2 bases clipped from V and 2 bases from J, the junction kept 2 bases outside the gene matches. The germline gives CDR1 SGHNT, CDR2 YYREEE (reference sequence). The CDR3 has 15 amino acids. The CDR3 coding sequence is TGTGCCAGCAGCTTTAGGACAGGGACTAATGAAAAACTGTTTTTT. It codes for CASSFRTGTNEKLFF.

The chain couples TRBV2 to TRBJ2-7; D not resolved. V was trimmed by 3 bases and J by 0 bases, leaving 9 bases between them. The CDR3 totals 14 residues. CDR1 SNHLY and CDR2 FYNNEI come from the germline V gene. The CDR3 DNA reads TGTGCCAGCAGTGATGGGCGAAACTCCTACGAGCAGTACTTC. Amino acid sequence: CASSDGRNSYEQYF.

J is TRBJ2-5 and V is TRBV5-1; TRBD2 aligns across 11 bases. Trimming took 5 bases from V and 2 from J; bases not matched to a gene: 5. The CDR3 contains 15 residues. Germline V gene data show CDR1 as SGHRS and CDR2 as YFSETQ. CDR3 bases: TGCGCCAGCAGATCGTTAGCGGGGGGGCAAGAGACCCAGTACTTC. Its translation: CASRSLAGGQETQYF.

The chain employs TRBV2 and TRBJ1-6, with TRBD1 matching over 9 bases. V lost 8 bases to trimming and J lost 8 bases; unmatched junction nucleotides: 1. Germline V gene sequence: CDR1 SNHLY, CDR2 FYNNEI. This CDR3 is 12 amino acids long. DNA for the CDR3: TGTGCCAGCTGGGACAGGGATTCACCCCTCCACTTT. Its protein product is CASWDRDSPLHF.

The CDR3 DNA is TGTGCCAGCAGCTTACAGGGAGGCTATGGCTACACCTTC. This codes for CASSLQGGYGYTF. This chain links TRBV7-3 with TRBJ1-2; perhaps TRBD1 as D (5 bases). Germline assignment: CDR1 SGHTA and CDR2 FQGTGA. The CDR3 is 13 amino acids. V lost 2 bases and J lost 4, with 8 bases in between.

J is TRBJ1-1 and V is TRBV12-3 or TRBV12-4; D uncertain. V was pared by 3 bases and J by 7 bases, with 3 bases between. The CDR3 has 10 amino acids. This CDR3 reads CASSFSEAFF. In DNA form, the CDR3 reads TGTGCCAGCAGTTTCAGTGAAGCTTTCTTT.

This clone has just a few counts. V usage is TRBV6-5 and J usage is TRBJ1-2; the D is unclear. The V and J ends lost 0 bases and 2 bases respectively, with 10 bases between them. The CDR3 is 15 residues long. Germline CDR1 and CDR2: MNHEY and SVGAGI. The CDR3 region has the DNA TGTGCCAGCAGTTACTCCTTTACAACCAACTATGGCTACACCTTC. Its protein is CASSYSFTTNYGYTF.

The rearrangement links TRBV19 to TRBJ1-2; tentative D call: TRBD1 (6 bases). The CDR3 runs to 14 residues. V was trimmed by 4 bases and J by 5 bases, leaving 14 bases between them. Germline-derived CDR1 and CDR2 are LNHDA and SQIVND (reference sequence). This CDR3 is CASSSRQERYGYTF. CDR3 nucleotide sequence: TGTGCCAGTAGTAGTCGACAGGAGCGGTATGGCTACACCTTC.

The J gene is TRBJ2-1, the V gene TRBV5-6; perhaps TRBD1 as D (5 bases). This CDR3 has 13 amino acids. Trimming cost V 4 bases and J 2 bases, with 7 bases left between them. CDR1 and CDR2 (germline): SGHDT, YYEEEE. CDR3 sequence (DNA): TGTGCCAGCAGCCAAGGGGCCTACAATGAGCAGTTCTTC. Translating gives CASSQGAYNEQFF.

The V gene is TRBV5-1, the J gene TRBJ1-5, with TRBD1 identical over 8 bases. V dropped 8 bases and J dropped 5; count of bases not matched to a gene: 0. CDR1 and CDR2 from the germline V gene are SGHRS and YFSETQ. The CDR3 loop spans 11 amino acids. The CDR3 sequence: CARTGDQPQHF. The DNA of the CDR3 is TGCGCCAGGACAGGGGATCAGCCCCAGCATTTT.

The CDR3, as DNA: TGTGCTAGTGGGCCGGAGACTGAAGCTTTCTTT. Amino acid sequence: CASGPETEAFF. V gene TRBV12-5 combines with J gene TRBJ1-1, with D unclear. This CDR3 is 11 amino acids long. The V gene lost 6 bases and the J gene lost 5 bases, with 7 bases spanning the gap. CDR1 and CDR2 from the germline V gene are LGHNT and FRNRAP.

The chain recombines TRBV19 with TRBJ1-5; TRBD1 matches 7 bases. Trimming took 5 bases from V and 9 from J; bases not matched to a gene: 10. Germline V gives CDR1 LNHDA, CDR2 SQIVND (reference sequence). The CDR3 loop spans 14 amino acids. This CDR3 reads CASSASGTVMPQHF. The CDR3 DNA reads TGTGCCAGTAGTGCTTCCGGGACAGTCATGCCCCAGCATTTT.

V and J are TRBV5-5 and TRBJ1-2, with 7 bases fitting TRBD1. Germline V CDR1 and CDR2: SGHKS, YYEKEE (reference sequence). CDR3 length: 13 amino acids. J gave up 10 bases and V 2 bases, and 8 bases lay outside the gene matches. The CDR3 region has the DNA TGTGCCAGCAGCTTCAGACAGGGAGTTGACTACACCTTC. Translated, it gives CASSFRQGVDYTF. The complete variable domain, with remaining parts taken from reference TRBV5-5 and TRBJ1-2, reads DAGVTQSPTHLIKTRGQQVTLRCSPISGHKSVSWYQQVLGQGPQFIFQYYEKEERGRGNFPDRFSARQFPNYSSELNVNALLLGDSALYLCASSFRQGVDYTFGSGTRLTVV.

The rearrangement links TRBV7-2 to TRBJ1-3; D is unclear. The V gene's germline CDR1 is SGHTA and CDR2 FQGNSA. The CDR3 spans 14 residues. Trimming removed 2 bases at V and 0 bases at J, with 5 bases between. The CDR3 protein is CASSLRSSGNTIYF. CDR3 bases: TGTGCCAGCAGCTTAAGGAGCTCTGGAAACACCATATATTTT.

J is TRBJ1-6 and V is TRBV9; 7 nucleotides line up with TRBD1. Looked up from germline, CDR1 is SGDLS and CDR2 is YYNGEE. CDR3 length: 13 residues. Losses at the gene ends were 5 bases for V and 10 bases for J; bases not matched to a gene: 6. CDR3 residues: CASSRQGESPLHF. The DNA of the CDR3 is TGTGCCAGCAGTCGGCAGGGGGAATCACCCCTCCACTTT.